This T cell receptor beta chain was observed in a study of blood T cell repertoires in COVID-19. Across the whole study: T cells, B-cell-depleted T cells, or PBMCs supplied cDNA or gDNA.

The CDR3 runs 18 residues. Using immunoSEQ multiplex PCR, the repertoire was profiled, and TCRdb retains in-frame clones only, with some absent. The top ten hold under 5.5% of the sample, which has about 110,000 clones, roughly 90% seen once. The sequence was collected from a man between 40 and 49 years old with active or convalescent COVID-19. Sequenced material: peripheral blood. The rearrangement links TRBV21-1 to TRBJ1-1; TRBD1 is taken as the D call from the table, unchecked against the DNA. TRBV21-1 is a known pseudogene. CDR3 in DNA: TGTGCCAGCAGCAAAGGTACACAGCGCGACAGGTTCGGGAATGAAGCTTTCTTT. This encodes CASSKGTQRDRFGNEAFF.